This TCR beta chain derives from a study of blood T cell repertoires in COVID-19. Study as a whole: The United States, Italy and Spain provided the acute and convalescent COVID-19 samples. T cells, B-cell-depleted T cells, or PBMCs provided the cDNA or gDNA that served as material.

The protocol was immunoSEQ multiplex PCR, while the TCRdb copy is restricted to in-frame clones and leaves out a portion. Among approximately 290,000 clones listed, about 85% were seen once. Trimming took 4 bases from V and 1 from J; bases not matched to a gene: 7. Looked up from germline, CDR1 is LGHDT and CDR2 is YNNKEL (reference sequence). The CDR3 has 18 amino acids. The chain joins TRBV3-1 (or the pseudogene TRBV3-2) to TRBJ1-6, with 10 bases lining up with TRBD1. The sample taken for sequencing was peripheral blood. The origin of this receptor is a young man with active or convalescent COVID-19. CDR3 in amino acids: CASSLARGQGSYNSPLHF. The CDR3 nucleotides are TGTGCCAGCAGCCTTGCTCGGGGACAGGGGTCCTATAATTCACCCCTCCACTTT.